A single sample gave rise to the 18 T cell receptor beta chains below, sequenced in a study of read filtering for tumor transcriptome and immune sequencing. From about 0.4 ug of RNA, a library with molecular barcoded alpha/delta and beta/gamma adaptors was made. One entry per CDR3 protein results from TCRdb running MiXCR on the reads. The sample consists of around 130,000 distinct CDR3 sequences, about an eighth of them appearing once. Material for sequencing was a population of CD138-negative cells sorted from bone marrow. These receptor sequences come from a donor older than 35 with multiple myeloma.

This clonotype showed up many times. J is TRBJ2-3 and V is TRBV5-1; D remains unclear. Germline CDR1 is SGHRS and CDR2 is YFSETQ. Trimming shortened V by 0 bases and J by 2 bases, and 7 bases separated the two germline ends. There are 14 residues in the CDR3. CDR3 amino acids: CASSLGLLTDTQYF. CDR3 in DNA: TGCGCCAGCAGCTTGGGTTTACTCACAGATACGCAGTATTTT.

Ten or more counts support this clonotype. J is TRBJ2-3 and V is TRBV5-1; tentative D call: TRBD1 (7 bases). The CDR3 is 16 amino acids. V was clipped by 3 bases and J by 0 bases, with 14 bases between them. The germline CDR1 and CDR2 sequences are SGHRS and YFSETQ. CDR3 nucleotide sequence: TGCGCCAGCAGCTCTAGTCCAGGGGGGAGCACAGATACGCAGTATTTT. Translation gives CASSSSPGGSTDTQYF.

This clonotype was counted at least ten times. V usage is TRBV24-1 and J usage is TRBJ2-5; D remains unclear. Germline CDR1 KGHDR, CDR2 SFDVKD. Trimming took off 2 bases at V and 2 bases at J, with 11 bases between the two ends. This CDR3 is 15 amino acids long. CDR3 sequence (DNA): TGTGCCACCAGTGATTCCCGCCAGTCGCAAGAGACCCAGTACTTC. This gives the protein CATSDSRQSQETQYF.

This rearrangement joins TRBV4-2 to TRBJ1-1, with a tentative D call TRBD1 (5 bases). Germline CDR1 reads LGHNA; CDR2 reads YNFKEQ. V lost 3 bases, J lost 4 bases, and 9 bases lay in between. The CDR3 sequence is 13 residues long. The CDR3 region has the DNA TGTGCCAGCAGCCAGGCGACAGTCACTGAAGCTTTCTTT. Protein product: CASSQATVTEAFF.

This clonotype is a singleton in its sample. The rearrangement joins TRBV5-1 to TRBJ1-5; 8 bases fit TRBD1. V shed 2 bases, J shed 0 bases, and the junction held 4 bases outside the gene matches. This CDR3 is 16 amino acids long. Looked up from germline, CDR1 is SGHRS and CDR2 is YFSETQ. Here the CDR3 reads CASSLGTGCSNQPQHF. The CDR3 nucleotides are TGCGCCAGCAGCTTAGGGACAGGCTGTAGCAATCAGCCCCAGCATTTT.

The chain employs TRBV15 and TRBJ1-3; 10 bases agree with TRBD1. The CDR3 runs 16 residues. CDR1 is LNHNV and CDR2 is YYDKDF in the germline V gene (reference sequence). J gave up 4 bases and V 0 bases, and 3 bases lay outside the gene matches. The CDR3 protein is CATSREGQGPGNTIYF. In nucleotides, the CDR3 is TGTGCCACCAGCAGAGAGGGACAGGGGCCCGGAAACACCATATATTTT. The full variable domain, rest sourced from reference TRBV15 and TRBJ1-3, is DAMVIQNPRYQVTQFGKPVTLSCSQTLNHNVMYWYQQKSSQAPKLLFHYYDKDFNNEADTPDNFQSRRPNTSFCFLDIRSPGLGDTAMYLCATSREGQGPGNTIYFGEGSWLTVV.

The table lists this clonotype with many counts. The chain links TRBV20-1 to TRBJ2-1; 8 bases line up with TRBD2. The germline gives CDR1 DFQATT, CDR2 SNEGSKA (reference sequence). CDR3 length: 13 residues. J gave up 9 bases and V 5 bases, and 9 bases lay outside the gene matches. The chain's CDR3 is CSAAGGGWVEQFF. CDR3 bases: TGCAGTGCTGCCGGGGGGGGGTGGGTTGAGCAGTTCTTC.

This clonotype was seen at least ten times. This rearrangement joins TRBV6-1 to TRBJ2-3; a possible D gene is TRBD2 (6 bases). V was pared by 8 bases and J by 0 bases, with 9 bases between. This CDR3 contains 13 residues. Per the germline V gene, CDR1 is MNHNS and CDR2 is SASEGT. This chain's CDR3 is CASRRDSTDTQYF. The CDR3 DNA follows: TGTGCCAGCCGGCGGGATAGCACAGATACGCAGTATTTT.

This clonotype came up many times. The chain joins TRBV24-1 to TRBJ2-2; 11 nucleotides agree with TRBD1. The CDR3 spans 16 residues. CDR1 is KGHDR and CDR2 is SFDVKD in the germline V gene. Trimming took 2 bases from V and 4 from J; bases not matched to a gene: 2. The CDR3 DNA reads as TGTGCCACCAGTGATTCGGGACAGGGGGGCACCGGGGAGCTGTTTTTT. Its protein is CATSDSGQGGTGELFF.

In its sample, this clonotype was seen many times. V usage is TRBV28 and J usage is TRBJ1-2; 7 positions agree with TRBD1. Germline V gene data show CDR1 as MDHEN and CDR2 as SYDVKM. The ends lost 5 bases at V and 1 base at J; junction bases unmatched: 4. The CDR3 has 14 residues. CDR3 region: CASSTTGVNYGYTF. The CDR3 region has the DNA TGTGCCAGCAGTACTACAGGGGTTAACTATGGCTACACCTTC.

This clonotype was detected many times. The rearrangement uses TRBV29-1 and TRBJ1-5; D ambiguous. V lost 4 bases and J lost 7, with 14 bases in between. The germline V gene has CDR1 SQVTM and CDR2 ANQGSEA. The CDR3 totals 13 residues. CDR3 protein: CSVVSGDGQPQHF. In DNA, the CDR3 is TGCAGCGTTGTATCTGGGGATGGACAGCCCCAGCATTTT.

This clonotype was picked up many times. The V gene is TRBV12-2, the J gene TRBJ2-2; TRBD2 is the table's D call, not checked against the DNA. TRBV12-2 is noted as a pseudogene. The length of the CDR3 is 19 residues. The CDR3 DNA reads as TGTGCAAGTCGCTTAGAAGTCACTAGCGGGAGGGCAGATACCGGGGAGCTGTTTTTT. It encodes CASRLEVTSGRADTGELFF.

The chain has TRBV20-1 and TRBJ2-3, with a weak D call TRBD1 (5 bases). CDR3 length: 15 amino acids. Germline lookup yields CDR1 DFQATT and CDR2 SNEGSKA (reference sequence). The CDR3 DNA reads TGCAGCGTCCCCCTGATGAGGCAGGGAACAGATACGCAGTATTTT. It encodes CSVPLMRQGTDTQYF.

This clonotype has a count of ten or more. The chain couples TRBV3-1 to TRBJ1-5; perhaps TRBD1 as D (5 bases). Germline V gene sequence: CDR1 LGHDT, CDR2 YNNKEL (reference sequence). The V gene lost 0 bases and the J gene lost 6 bases, with 12 bases spanning the gap. The CDR3 consists of 15 residues. Here the CDR3 reads CASSQELGTAQPQHF. The CDR3 nucleotides read TGTGCCAGCAGCCAAGAGTTGGGGACGGCTCAGCCCCAGCATTTT. Drawing the rest from reference TRBV3-1 and TRBJ1-5, the complete variable domain is DTAVSQTPKYLVTQMGNDKSIKCEQNLGHDTMYWYKQDSKKFLKIMFSYNNKELIINETVPNRFSPKSPDKAHLNLHINSLELGDSAVYFCASSQELGTAQPQHFGDGTRLSIL.

In this sample, this clonotype turned up many times. This chain joins TRBV7-9 and TRBJ1-6; D unresolved. The V and J ends lost 5 bases and 8 bases respectively, with 16 bases between them. The CDR3 sequence is 15 residues long. Germline V gene data show CDR1 as SEHNR and CDR2 as FQNEAQ (reference sequence). CDR3: CASSPDRLGDSPLHF. CDR3 nucleotides: TGTGCCAGCAGCCCCGACCGGCTCGGGGATTCACCCCTCCACTTT.

This clonotype appeared many times. The J gene is TRBJ1-2, the V gene TRBV29-1, with a weak D call TRBD1 (5 bases). Between the trimmed V and J ends, which lost 0 bases and 2 bases, there was a span of 7 bases. The CDR3 has 13 amino acids. Looked up from germline, CDR1 is SQVTM and CDR2 is ANQGSEA. The DNA of the CDR3 is TGCAGCGTTGAAGAGAGGGGAAACTATGGCTACACCTTC. This sequence encodes CSVEERGNYGYTF.

This clonotype was found many times. The chain is built from TRBV24-1 and TRBJ2-5; maybe TRBD2 (6 bases). This CDR3 has 15 amino acids. The V end was cut by 5 bases, the J end by 3 bases, with 15 bases between. The germline V gene has CDR1 KGHDR and CDR2 SFDVKD. CDR3 coding DNA: TGTGCCACCAGTGGGTCCGGGACGGGGGAAGAGACCCAGTACTTC. Amino acids: CATSGSGTGEETQYF.

This clonotype was counted ten times or more. The V gene is TRBV19, the J gene TRBJ2-5; perhaps D is TRBD1 or TRBD2 (5 bases each). The CDR3 is 16 amino acids. With 1 base removed from V and 2 bases from J, the gap between germline ends came to 14 bases. Germline V gene sequence: CDR1 LNHDA, CDR2 SQIVND (reference sequence). The chain's CDR3 is CASSIVLGRQQETQYF. In DNA form, the CDR3 reads TGTGCCAGTAGTATAGTCCTTGGGAGACAGCAAGAGACCCAGTACTTC.